These 32 T cell receptor beta chains were sequenced from one sample in a study of T cells in Graves' hyperthyroidism and ophthalmopathy. RNA transcripts gave rise to amplified TCR beta CDR3 regions. A first-round RT-PCR of the TCR CDR3 used the HTBI primer set. Via MiXCR, TCRdb re-called the multiplex PCR reads, giving one row per CDR3 protein. The table lists a few hundred thousand distinct CDR3 sequences, about 45% of them singletons. Material for sequencing was peripheral blood or thyroid tissue (not recorded which). Receptors originate from a woman aged 18 to 35 with Graves' hyperthyroidism.

This chain joins TRBV6-5 and TRBJ1-1; a weak D match, TRBD1 (5 bases). The CDR3 has 17 residues. CDR1 MNHEY and CDR2 SVGAGI come from the germline V gene. V was clipped by 7 bases and J by 3 bases, with 24 bases between them. The CDR3 protein is CASTLFPRQGGDTEAFF. In DNA form, the CDR3 reads TGTGCCAGCACCCTCTTCCCACGGCAGGGAGGGGACACTGAAGCTTTCTTT.

There are many counts of this clonotype. The V call is TRBV12-3 or TRBV12-4, the J call TRBJ1-2; 7 nucleotides align to TRBD1. V lost 6 bases and J lost 8; bases outside the gene matches: 6. The CDR3 covers 12 residues. The CDR3 loop is CASRKDRRGYTF. Here the CDR3 DNA reads TGTGCCAGCAGAAAGGACAGGCGCGGCTACACCTTC.

Written as DNA, the CDR3 is TGCAGTGCTAGAGACCCAGCGGGGGAGGATGAGCAGTACTTC. It is translated as CSARDPAGEDEQYF. This chain joins TRBV20-1 and TRBJ2-7; TRBD2 matches at 8 bases. Germline CDR1 is DFQATT and CDR2 is SNEGSKA (reference sequence). The CDR3 has 14 residues. With 0 bases clipped from V and 7 bases from J, the junction kept 8 bases outside the gene matches.

This clonotype was observed at least ten times. The chain has TRBV20-1 and TRBJ2-5, with no clear D. This CDR3 has 13 amino acids. The germline gives CDR1 DFQATT, CDR2 SNEGSKA (reference sequence). Trimming left V 3 bases short and J 2 bases short, with 10 bases between. The CDR3 loop reads CSARLLGQETQYF. The CDR3 coding sequence is TGCAGTGCTAGGCTATTGGGGCAAGAGACCCAGTACTTC.

The CDR3: CSVDVGANYGYTF. CDR3 DNA: TGCAGCGTTGACGTAGGAGCTAACTATGGCTACACCTTC. The chain joins TRBV29-1 to TRBJ1-2; no definite D call. The CDR3 contains 13 residues. Germline V gene sequence: CDR1 SQVTM, CDR2 ANQGSEA. V dropped 3 bases and J dropped 0 bases, with 8 bases sitting between them. The variable domain in full, completed from reference TRBV29-1 and TRBJ1-2, reads SAVISQKPSRDICQRGTSLTIQCQVDSQVTMMFWYRQQPGQSLTLIATANQGSEATYESGFVIDKFPISRPNLTFSTLTVSNMSPEDSSIYLCSVDVGANYGYTFGSGTRLTVV.

The V and J genes are TRBV10-3 and TRBJ2-7; perhaps TRBD2 as D (6 bases). V gave up 6 bases and J gave up 4 bases, with 13 bases separating them. The CDR3 runs to 13 residues. Germline V CDR1 and CDR2: ENHRY, SYGVKD. For the CDR3, the DNA is TGTGCCATCAGCCTCTCGGGGACTTACGAGCAGTACTTC. It specifies CAISLSGTYEQYF.

This clonotype appeared a few times. The chain links TRBV13 to TRBJ1-1; tentative D call: TRBD1 (5 bases). This CDR3 spans 14 amino acids. V gave up 5 bases and J gave up 1 base, with 11 bases separating them. Germline values: CDR1 PRHDT, CDR2 FYEKMQ (reference sequence). The CDR3 DNA follows: TGTGCCAGCAGCGTCTCGGGGGGGAACACTGAAGCTTTCTTT. Its protein is CASSVSGGNTEAFF.

The table lists this clonotype with a few counts. The genes are TRBV2 and TRBJ2-1; D ambiguous. The CDR3 is 14 residues long. V was pared by 3 bases and J by 6 bases, with 12 bases between. The germline CDR1 and CDR2 sequences are SNHLY and FYNNEI. The DNA for the CDR3 is TGTGCCAGCAGTGATAAAGCGTTTGGCAATGAGCAGTTCTTC. Protein: CASSDKAFGNEQFF.

There are many counts of this clonotype. The genes are TRBV12-3 or TRBV12-4 and TRBJ1-1; 7 bases are a match to TRBD1. This CDR3 has 13 residues. V lost 5 bases to trimming and J lost 7 bases; unmatched junction nucleotides: 7. CDR3 DNA sequence: TGTGCCAGCAGTGAACAGGGGTTCGATGAAGCTTTCTTT. Its translation: CASSEQGFDEAFF.

This clonotype has more than one count but fewer than ten. The rearrangement links TRBV2 to TRBJ2-3; D is possibly TRBD2 (6 bases). The germline CDR1 and CDR2 sequences are SNHLY and FYNNEI. The CDR3 is 14 residues long. Between the trimmed V and J ends, which lost 2 bases and 4 bases, there was a span of 10 bases. The DNA for the CDR3 is TGTGCCAGCAGTGAAAACGGGAGCCCAGATACGCAGTATTTT. Protein: CASSENGSPDTQYF.

This clonotype was picked up many times. The chain employs TRBV29-1 and TRBJ1-2; 10 nucleotides line up with TRBD1. This CDR3 region has 18 residues. V trimming: 3 bases; J trimming: 8 bases; junction bases outside the gene matches: 21. CDR1 is SQVTM, CDR2 ANQGSEA, per germline. CDR3 bases: TGCAGCGTTGATTCTCCACCGGGACAGGGGCCGCGCAGTGAAGGCTACACCTTC. Its translation: CSVDSPPGQGPRSEGYTF.

This clonotype was seen repeatedly, ten times or more. Relative to the germline gene, one junction end is altered; a read error may explain this. The J gene is TRBJ1-4, the V gene TRBV5-1, with TRBD1 matching over 7 bases. The CDR3 runs to 13 residues. The germline V gene encodes CDR1 SGHRS and CDR2 YFSETQ. Here the CDR3 DNA reads TGTGCCAGCAGCTTAGGACAGGTTGAAAAACTGTTTTTT. Translating it yields CASSLGQVEKLFF.

This clonotype was observed at least ten times. V gene TRBV19 combines with J gene TRBJ2-7; no firm D call. The CDR3 is 15 residues long. V shed 3 bases and J shed 0 bases, with 12 bases lying between them. Germline assignment: CDR1 LNHDA and CDR2 SQIVND (reference sequence). The DNA for the CDR3 is TGTGCCAGTAGTATGTCGTGGGGTAGCTCCTACGAGCAGTACTTC. It yields the protein CASSMSWGSSYEQYF.

This clonotype was detected once. The V gene is TRBV20-1, the J gene TRBJ2-5; 9 positions match TRBD2. Germline lookup yields CDR1 DFQATT and CDR2 SNEGSKA (reference sequence). Trimming took 3 bases from V and 5 from J; bases not matched to a gene: 16. This CDR3 is built from 17 residues. The CDR3 loop reads CSASGLPPSGLAETQYF. CDR3 nucleotides: TGCAGTGCTAGTGGTTTGCCTCCTTCGGGACTAGCCGAGACCCAGTACTTC.

This clonotype was seen at least ten times. The chain combines TRBV24-1 with TRBJ2-2, with TRBD1 as a possible D gene (5 bases). In germline, CDR1 is KGHDR, CDR2 SFDVKD. The CDR3 loop spans 14 amino acids. The germline V and J ends were trimmed by 3 bases and 5 bases, with 9 bases remaining between them. The CDR3 region has the DNA TGTGCCACCAGTGATCAGACAGTGACCGGGGAGCTGTTTTTT. This sequence encodes CATSDQTVTGELFF.

The chain links TRBV6-2 or TRBV6-3 to TRBJ2-7; perhaps TRBD2 as D (7 bases). From germline, CDR1 is MNHEY and CDR2 SVGEGT. The CDR3 has 17 residues. V was clipped by 2 bases and J by 0 bases, with 17 bases between them. The CDR3 sequence is CASSYPPGEGVSYEQYF. The CDR3 DNA is TGTGCCAGCAGTTACCCCCCTGGGGAGGGGGTCTCCTACGAGCAGTACTTC.

The chain joins TRBV27 to TRBJ2-5; TRBD1 matches at 9 bases. V lost 6 bases and J lost 3; bases outside the gene matches: 2. The germline gives CDR1 MNHEY, CDR2 SMNVEV (reference sequence). There are 13 residues in the CDR3. In nucleotides, the CDR3 is TGTGCCAGCAGGAGACAGGGGGAAGAGACCCAGTACTTC. This sequence encodes CASRRQGEETQYF.

The table lists this clonotype with a few counts. V gene TRBV7-8 combines with J gene TRBJ2-3; D might be TRBD2 (6 bases). This CDR3 contains 17 residues. Trimming left V 2 bases short and J 4 bases short, with 19 bases between. Germline CDR1 and CDR2: SGHVS and FQNEAQ. The CDR3 DNA sequence: TGTGCCAGCAGCTTATTGGGAGGACTCGGAATACCAGATACGCAGTATTTT. It is translated as CASSLLGGLGIPDTQYF.

There are many counts of this clonotype. The gene calls are TRBV11-2 and TRBJ1-1; D not certain. CDR3 length: 14 amino acids. Germline lookup yields CDR1 SGHAT and CDR2 FQNNGV. Trimming took 2 bases from V and 8 from J, leaving 15 bases between them. CDR3 loop: CASSLRVEIPEAFF. In DNA, the CDR3 is TGTGCCAGCAGCTTACGTGTGGAAATTCCGGAAGCTTTCTTT. The full variable domain, with the rest looked up from reference TRBV11-2 and TRBJ1-1, is EAGVAQSPRYKIIEKRQSVAFWCNPISGHATLYWYQQILGQGPKLLIQFQNNGVVDDSQLPKDRFSAERLKGVDSTLKIQPAKLEDSAVYLCASSLRVEIPEAFFGQGTRLTVV.

CDR3 in amino acids: CASSLVAGFSYEQYF. CDR3 nucleotide sequence: TGTGCCAGCAGCTTGGTAGCGGGCTTCTCCTACGAGCAGTACTTC. The chain carries TRBV7-3 and TRBJ2-7; 7 bases are a match to TRBD2. Germline V CDR1 and CDR2: SGHTA, FQGTGA. With 3 bases clipped from V and 0 bases from J, the junction kept 5 bases outside the gene matches. The CDR3 has 15 amino acids.

V and J are TRBV20-1 and TRBJ2-7, with 7 bases matching TRBD2. V trimming: 6 bases; J trimming: 6 bases; junction bases outside the gene matches: 14. Germline CDR1 is DFQATT and CDR2 is SNEGSKA (reference sequence). The CDR3 extends over 14 amino acids. The CDR3 spells CSAALGGRAAEQYF. In DNA, the CDR3 is TGCAGTGCCGCCCTCGGGGGGAGGGCCGCCGAGCAGTACTTC.

This clonotype was recorded only once. The chain recombines TRBV7-8 with TRBJ1-2, with a weak D call TRBD1 (5 bases). V was cut by 5 bases and J by 4 bases, with 14 bases left in between. The CDR3 totals 14 residues. Germline V lookup: CDR1 SGHVS, CDR2 FQNEAQ. In DNA form, the CDR3 reads TGTGCCAGCAGCCTGACAGCCCTGACCTATGGCTACACCTTC. Translation gives CASSLTALTYGYTF. Complete variable domain (other parts from reference TRBV7-8 and TRBJ1-2): GAGVSQSPRYKVAKRGQDVALRCDPISGHVSLFWYQQALGQGPEFLTYFQNEAQLDKSGLPSDRFFAERPEGSVSTLKIQRTQQEDSAVYLCASSLTALTYGYTFGSGTRLTVV.

In the case of this clonotype: The limits of the CDR3 on the DNA are not certain, so only TCRdb's listed CDR3 is given. The chain recombines TRBV30 with TRBJ2-7; the table assigns TRBD1, which was not confirmed against the DNA. The CDR3 has 15 residues if both end residues are counted. Looked up from germline, CDR1 is GTSNPN and CDR2 is SVGIG (reference sequence). CDR3: CAWSVGGGATYEQCF.

The chain recombines TRBV6-6 with TRBJ1-5; no reliable D call. The CDR3 totals 13 residues. Trimming removed 5 bases at V and 11 bases at J, with 16 bases between. Looked up from germline, CDR1 is MNHNY and CDR2 is SVGAGI (reference sequence). CDR3 amino acids: CASSIAGEETQHF. The CDR3 bases are TGTGCCAGCAGTATAGCGGGAGAAGAGACCCAGCATTTT.

The CDR3 spells CASSTRQGREKKLFF. As DNA, the CDR3 is TGTGCCAGCAGCACAAGACAGGGACGGGAGAAAAAACTGTTTTTT. The chain carries TRBV7-3 and TRBJ1-4, with TRBD1 matching 7 bases. The CDR3 is 15 amino acids. Germline V gives CDR1 SGHTA, CDR2 FQGTGA. V gave up 5 bases and J gave up 9 bases; unmatched junction bases: 12.

The CDR3 DNA is TGTGCCAGCAGCCACTGGGGGGGATTTGGGGCCAACGTCCTGACTTTC. This codes for CASSHWGGFGANVLTF. The chain carries TRBV3-1 and TRBJ2-6, with 7 nucleotides matching TRBD2. CDR3 size: 16 residues. CDR1 LGHDT and CDR2 YNNKEL come from the germline V gene (reference sequence). Trimming at V came to 3 bases and at J to 3 bases, leaving 5 bases not matched to a gene.

This chain joins TRBV29-1 and TRBJ2-7; 8 positions agree with TRBD2. The trim removed 3 bases at V and 0 bases at J, leaving 16 bases unmatched. Germline V gives CDR1 SQVTM, CDR2 ANQGSEA. This CDR3 is 18 amino acids long. CDR3: CSVEGTTDLAGSSYEQYF. CDR3 sequence (DNA): TGCAGCGTTGAGGGAACGACAGATTTAGCGGGATCCTCCTACGAGCAGTACTTC.

The V gene is TRBV29-1, the J gene TRBJ1-2; 9 bases fit TRBD1. CDR3 length: 14 residues. Germline assignment: CDR1 SQVTM and CDR2 ANQGSEA. After removal of 0 bases from V and 8 bases from J, the junction contained 7 bases not matched to a gene. The CDR3 sequence: CSVEDLLTGGGYTF. Written as DNA, the CDR3 is TGCAGCGTTGAAGATCTTCTCACAGGGGGCGGCTACACCTTC.

This clonotype showed up just a few times. The J gene is TRBJ2-5, the V gene TRBV5-5; a weak D match, TRBD1 (6 bases). Trimming removed 1 base from V and 5 bases from J, with 18 bases in between. Germline CDR1 SGHKS, CDR2 YYEKEE (reference sequence). The CDR3 runs 16 residues. The CDR3: CASSLPGQPAGETQYF. DNA for the CDR3: TGTGCCAGCAGCTTGCCGGGACAACCCGCCGGGGAGACCCAGTACTTC.

This clonotype was observed a single time. This chain links TRBV20-1 with TRBJ2-5; TRBD1 agrees at 11 bases. Trimming at V came to 6 bases and at J to 5 bases, leaving 14 bases not matched to a gene. In germline, CDR1 is DFQATT, CDR2 SNEGSKA (reference sequence). This CDR3 comprises 16 residues. CDR3: CSAQTGTGGRRETQYF. CDR3 DNA sequence: TGCAGTGCGCAAACCGGGACAGGGGGGAGACGGGAGACCCAGTACTTC.

This clonotype was detected ten times or more. The V and J genes are TRBV7-2 and TRBJ1-2; possible D gene TRBD1, 6 bases. CDR1 SGHTA and CDR2 FQGNSA come from the germline V gene. There are 14 residues in the CDR3. V lost 2 bases and J lost 2, with 9 bases in between. In DNA, the CDR3 is TGTGCCAGCAGCTTAACAGGGACGAACTATGGCTACACCTTC. This codes for CASSLTGTNYGYTF. Filled out from reference TRBV7-2 and TRBJ1-2, the complete variable domain reads GAGVSQSPSNKVTEKGKDVELRCDPISGHTALYWYRQSLGQGLEFLIYFQGNSAPDKSGLPSDRFSAERTGGSVSTLTIQRTQQEDSAVYLCASSLTGTNYGYTFGSGTRLTVV.

This clonotype was observed a handful of times. The V and J genes are TRBV6-6 and TRBJ1-1, with a weak D call TRBD1 (6 bases). V lost 2 bases to trimming and J lost 4 bases, with 14 bases between them. The germline CDR1 and CDR2 sequences are MNHNY and SVGAGI (reference sequence). The CDR3 length is 15 residues. The DNA for the CDR3 is TGTGCCAGCAGTTACGGGGGCCCGGGTAGCACTGAAGCTTTCTTT. Protein sequence: CASSYGGPGSTEAFF.